Following are 8 T cell receptor beta chains from one sample sequenced in a study of blood T cell repertoires in COVID-19. Using immunoSEQ multiplex PCR, the repertoire was profiled, and TCRdb retains in-frame clones only, with some absent. The sample has 150,000 or so clones, about 80% seen once. Sequences were obtained from peripheral blood. The receptors originated from a woman aged 60-75 years with acute or convalescent COVID-19.

The J gene is TRBJ2-3, the V gene TRBV6-5; no definite D call. This CDR3 spans 12 amino acids. Per germline, CDR1 MNHEY and CDR2 SVGAGI. V lost 2 bases, J lost 5 bases, and 5 bases lay in between. The CDR3 loop is CASSYGQDTQYF. The CDR3 DNA sequence: TGTGCCAGCAGTTACGGGCAAGATACGCAGTATTTT.

The chain is built from TRBV7-8 and TRBJ2-1, with TRBD2 matching over 7 bases. The CDR3 loop spans 17 amino acids. The germline V gene has CDR1 SGHVS and CDR2 FQNEAQ. V was pared by 7 bases and J by 0 bases, with 12 bases of the junction left unmatched. The CDR3: CASTPSSGLSSYNEQFF. In DNA, the CDR3 is TGTGCCAGCACCCCATCTAGCGGACTGAGCTCCTACAATGAGCAGTTCTTC. Supplemented by reference TRBV7-8 and TRBJ2-1, the full variable domain reads GAGVSQSPRYKVAKRGQDVALRCDPISGHVSLFWYQQALGQGPEFLTYFQNEAQLDKSGLPSDRFFAERPEGSVSTLKIQRTQQEDSAVYLCASTPSSGLSSYNEQFFGPGTRLTVL.

This clone was observed once. This chain joins TRBV5-8 and TRBJ1-2, with no clear D. Germline V gene lookup returns CDR1 SGHTS and CDR2 YDEGEE. CDR3 length: 15 residues. Trimming took off 1 base at V and 2 bases at J, with 12 bases between the two ends. The CDR3 sequence: CASSLLTANNYGYTF. Here the CDR3 DNA reads TGTGCCAGCAGCTTGTTGACTGCTAACAACTATGGCTACACCTTC. Full variable domain (remainder filled in from reference TRBV5-8 and TRBJ1-2): EAGVTQSPTHLIKTRGQQATLRCSPISGHTSVYWYQQALGLGLQFLLWYDEGEERNRGNFPPRFSGRQFPNYSSELNVNALELEDSALYLCASSLLTANNYGYTFGSGTRLTVV.

V usage is TRBV29-1 and J usage is TRBJ2-2; D is undetermined. V was cut by 2 bases and J by 3 bases, with 16 bases left in between. There are 16 residues in the CDR3. CDR1 and CDR2 from the germline V gene are SQVTM and ANQGSEA. CDR3 in amino acids: CSVEKLSQTHTGELFF. CDR3 in DNA: TGCAGCGTTGAAAAGCTAAGCCAAACCCACACCGGGGAGCTGTTTTTT.

The chain employs TRBV7-9 and TRBJ2-1; D unclear. This CDR3 has 15 residues. Germline-derived CDR1 and CDR2 are SEHNR and FQNEAQ (reference sequence). V was pared by 5 bases and J by 2 bases, with 13 bases between. CDR3 sequence (DNA): TGTGCCAGCAGCAAGACCCGCGGCCCCTACAATGAGCAGTTCTTC. This codes for CASSKTRGPYNEQFF.

The V and J genes are TRBV29-1 and TRBJ1-1; possibly TRBD1 for D (6 bases). The CDR3 contains 13 residues. V gave up 6 bases and J gave up 6 bases, with 17 bases separating them. CDR1 and CDR2 from the germline V gene are SQVTM and ANQGSEA. The CDR3 protein is CSVAQSGGAEAFF. Written as DNA, the CDR3 is TGCAGCGTAGCCCAGAGTGGGGGCGCTGAAGCTTTCTTT.

The J gene is TRBJ1-6, the V gene TRBV30; D is perhaps TRBD1 (5 bases). Germline V gene sequence: CDR1 GTSNPN, CDR2 SVGIG (reference sequence). CDR3 length: 16 amino acids. Trimming removed 5 bases at V and 7 bases at J, with 21 bases between. CDR3 DNA sequence: TGTGCCTGGGCTAAGAGGCGGGGGGGGGAAAATTCACCCCTCCACTTT. It encodes CAWAKRRGGENSPLHF.

This chain connects TRBV4-1 to TRBJ2-3; TRBD1 agrees at 9 bases. Germline lookup yields CDR1 MGHRA and CDR2 YSYEKL. This CDR3 is built from 14 residues. Germline trimming cut 8 bases from V and 2 bases from J; bases unmatched to any gene: 5. The CDR3 here is CASGQGTPTDTQYF. The CDR3 coding sequence is TGCGCCAGCGGACAGGGGACCCCCACAGATACGCAGTATTTT.